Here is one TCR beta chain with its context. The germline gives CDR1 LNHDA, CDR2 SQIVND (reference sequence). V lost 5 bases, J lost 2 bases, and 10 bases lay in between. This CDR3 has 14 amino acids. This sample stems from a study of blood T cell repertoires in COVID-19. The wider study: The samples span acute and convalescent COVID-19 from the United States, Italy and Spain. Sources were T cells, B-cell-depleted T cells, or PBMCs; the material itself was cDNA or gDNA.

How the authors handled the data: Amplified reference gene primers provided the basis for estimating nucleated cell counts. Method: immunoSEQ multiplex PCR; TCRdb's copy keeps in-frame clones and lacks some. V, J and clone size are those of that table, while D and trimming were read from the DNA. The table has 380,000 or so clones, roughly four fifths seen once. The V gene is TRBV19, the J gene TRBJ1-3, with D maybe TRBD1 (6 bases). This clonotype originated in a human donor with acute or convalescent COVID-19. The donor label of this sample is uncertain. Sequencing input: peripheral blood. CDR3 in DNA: TGTGCCAGTAGTGCGCCAGGGGCTGGAAACACCATATATTTT. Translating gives CASSAPGAGNTIYF.